The rows below give T cell receptor beta chains drawn from one sample of a study of blood T cell repertoires in COVID-19. TCRdb's table, derived via immunoSEQ multiplex PCR, lists solely in-frame clones and lacks some. The sample has around 84,000 clones; around 87% are singletons. The sequenced sample consisted of peripheral blood. Receptors originate from an elderly man with active or convalescent COVID-19. The CDR3 runs from the conserved cysteine through the conserved F or W. D genes are given only for firm matches. Clone size is shown for a subset of rows, as once, few, many or a class of expanded clone.

V: TRBV2
size: .
D: .
J: TRBJ1-1
CDR3: CASSPRGQMNTEAFF
DNA: TGTGCCAGCAGTCCCCGGGGACAAATGAACACTGAAGCTTTCTTT

V: TRBV2
size: .
D: TRBD1
J: TRBJ1-6
CDR3: CASRIRGTNSPLHF
DNA: TGTGCCAGCAGGATCAGGGGGACCAATTCACCCCTCCACTTT

V: TRBV10-3
size: .
D: TRBD2
J: TRBJ2-1
CDR3: CAISEALPGLAGDEQFF
DNA: TGTGCCATCAGTGAGGCGCTACCGGGACTAGCGGGAGATGAGCAGTTCTTC

V: TRBV7-3
size: .
D: .
J: TRBJ2-2
CDR3: CASSLSPGQGGELFF
DNA: TGTGCCAGCAGCTTAAGTCCAGGGCAGGGCGGGGAGCTGTTTTTT

V: TRBV10-1
size: few
D: .
J: TRBJ2-3
CDR3: CASSSSGTDTQYF
DNA: TGCGCCAGCAGTAGTTCGGGAACAGATACGCAGTATTTT

V: TRBV27
size: .
D: TRBD1
J: TRBJ2-5
CDR3: CASSPRQGRETQYF
DNA: TGTGCCAGCAGTCCTCGACAGGGGCGGGAGACCCAGTACTTC

V: TRBV5-1
size: .
D: TRBD2
J: TRBJ2-5
CDR3: CASSLGVTSGGEETQYF
DNA: TGCGCCAGCAGCTTGGGTGTGACTAGCGGGGGGGAAGAGACCCAGTACTTC

V: TRBV12-3/TRBV12-4
size: .
D: .
J: TRBJ1-6
CDR3: CASSNTRSPLHF
DNA: TGTGCCAGCAGTAACACAAGATCACCCCTCCACTTT

V: TRBV3-1/TRBV3-2
size: .
D: .
J: TRBJ1-6
CDR3: CASSQDEFRSPLHF
DNA: TGTGCCAGCAGCCAAGATGAGTTCAGGTCACCCCTCCACTTT

V: TRBV2
size: .
D: TRBD1
J: TRBJ2-6
CDR3: CASSITGAGANVLTF
DNA: TGTGCCAGCAGTATCACAGGGGCTGGGGCCAACGTCCTGACTTTC

V: TRBV10-3
size: .
D: TRBD1
J: TRBJ1-2
CDR3: CATTRTGEAGYTF
DNA: TGTGCCACAACCAGGACAGGGGAGGCTGGCTACACCTTC

V: TRBV5-1
size: .
D: .
J: TRBJ1-4
CDR3: CASSVPTGPLANEKLFF
DNA: TGCGCCAGCAGCGTACCCACAGGGCCTTTAGCTAATGAAAAACTGTTTTTT

V: TRBV7-9
size: few
D: .
J: TRBJ1-4
CDR3: CASSFTNEKLFF
DNA: TGTGCCAGCAGCTTCACAAATGAAAAACTGTTTTTT

V: TRBV9
size: .
D: .
J: TRBJ1-2
CDR3: CASSVDGGDGYTF
DNA: TGTGCCAGCAGCGTCGACGGAGGGGACGGCTACACCTTC

V: TRBV3-1/TRBV3-2
size: .
D: .
J: TRBJ2-3
CDR3: CASSQDGGGRGTDTQYF
DNA: TGTGCCAGCAGCCAAGATGGGGGGGGCAGAGGGACAGATACGCAGTATTTT

V: TRBV23-1
size: .
D: .
J: TRBJ1-4
CDR3: CASSQSAGSYATNEKLFF
DNA: TGCGCCAGCAGTCAATCGGCAGGCAGTTATGCAACTAATGAAAAACTGTTTTTT

V: TRBV10-2
size: .
D: TRBD1
J: TRBJ1-2
CDR3: CASSGTGDYGYTF
DNA: TGCGCCAGCAGTGGGACAGGGGATTACGGCTACACCTTC

V: TRBV2
size: few
D: TRBD1
J: TRBJ1-4
CDR3: CASNRQGLNEKLFF
DNA: TGTGCCAGCAACAGACAGGGGCTTAATGAAAAACTGTTTTTT

V: TRBV7-8
size: .
D: TRBD2
J: TRBJ2-1
CDR3: CASSSRLAGPPWDNEQFF
DNA: TGTGCCAGCAGCTCTAGACTAGCGGGGCCCCCTTGGGACAATGAGCAGTTCTTC

V: TRBV6-5
size: .
D: .
J: TRBJ1-5
CDR3: CASSPSASNQPQHF
DNA: TGTGCCAGCAGTCCTAGTGCATCCAATCAGCCCCAGCATTTT